These 3 T cell receptor beta chains came from one sample sequenced in a study of blood T cell repertoires in COVID-19. The table came from immunoSEQ multiplex PCR; TCRdb's copy has only in-frame clones and leaves some out. The table has about 60,000 clones, around 88% seen once. Input material: peripheral blood. These receptors all stem from a man aged 55 to 69 with acute or convalescent COVID-19.

The chain couples TRBV27 to TRBJ1-2, with TRBD1 matching 8 bases. Germline CDR1 is MNHEY and CDR2 is SMNVEV (reference sequence). The junction had 17 bases not matched to a gene; V was cut back by 6 bases and J by 2 bases. The CDR3 runs to 18 residues. CDR3 sequence (DNA): TGTGCCAGCAGAGGGTATTTCAGGGGGCGCGGGACGAACTATGGCTACACCTTC. Amino acids: CASRGYFRGRGTNYGYTF.

The CDR3 protein is CASSPPGGRGNTIYF. CDR3 bases: TGTGCCAGCAGTCCCCCAGGGGGACGAGGAAACACCATATATTTT. The chain couples TRBV28 to TRBJ1-3; 7 bases fit TRBD1. CDR3 length equals 15 residues. CDR1 and CDR2 from the germline V gene are MDHEN and SYDVKM. With V trimmed by 5 bases and J by 4 bases, 8 bases remained unmatched.

The chain recombines TRBV3-1 (or the pseudogene TRBV3-2) with TRBJ2-4; maybe TRBD2 (6 bases). Germline lookup yields CDR1 LGHDT and CDR2 YNNKEL (reference sequence). Trimming removed 4 bases from V and 11 bases from J, with 15 bases in between. This CDR3 comprises 13 residues. CDR3 bases: TGTGCCAGCAGCCGGGGGGATGGGACGCTTCAGTACTTC. This encodes CASSRGDGTLQYF.